This is a list of T cell receptor beta chains from one sample in a study of T cells in narcolepsy. Here immunoSEQ multiplex PCR was the method, and the copy in TCRdb shows in-frame clones only, minus some. The sample consists of more than 30,000 clones, around four fifths of them appearing once. Sequencing used memory (CD45RA-) CD4+ T cells from blood. These receptors were taken from a human donor in good health. Each CDR3 is given with its conserved first and last residue. Fields, in order: CDR3 DNA, CDR3 protein, CDR3 length, D gene, clone size, J gene, V gene. The D gene is left open where the match is weak. Clone size is not always given. Where it is, it says once, few, many or a class for expanded clones.

CDR3 DNA: TGTGCCAGCAGCTTACAGGTGACTAGCGGAAGCACAGATACGCAGTATTTT
CDR3 protein: CASSLQVTSGSTDTQYF
CDR3 length: 17
D gene: TRBD2
clone size: -
J gene: TRBJ2-3
V gene: TRBV7-2

CDR3 DNA: TGTGCCAGCAGCTACGGGACAGGGAAGCTCACAGATACGCAGTATTTT
CDR3 protein: CASSYGTGKLTDTQYF
CDR3 length: 16
D gene: TRBD1
clone size: -
J gene: TRBJ2-3
V gene: TRBV7-8

CDR3 DNA: TGTGCCAGCAGCCAATCCGGAGGTCGGCAGTTCTTC
CDR3 protein: CASSQSGGRQFF
CDR3 length: 12
D gene: -
clone size: -
J gene: TRBJ2-1
V gene: TRBV14

CDR3 DNA: TGTGCCAGCAGTGAAGCCGGACTAGGAGAGACCCAGTACTTC
CDR3 protein: CASSEAGLGETQYF
CDR3 length: 14
D gene: TRBD2
clone size: -
J gene: TRBJ2-5
V gene: TRBV2

CDR3 DNA: TGTGCCAGTAGTGTCGGGACAGGGTCAGCAGATACGCAGTATTTT
CDR3 protein: CASSVGTGSADTQYF
CDR3 length: 15
D gene: TRBD1
clone size: -
J gene: TRBJ2-3
V gene: TRBV19

CDR3 DNA: TGTGCCAGCAGCCAAGATTTGGGACTAGCGGGCGGGGAGCTGTTTTTT
CDR3 protein: CASSQDLGLAGGELFF
CDR3 length: 16
D gene: TRBD2
clone size: -
J gene: TRBJ2-2
V gene: TRBV4-2

CDR3 DNA: TGTGCCAGCAGTGACACTAGCCGGACCTACAATGAGCAGTTCTTC
CDR3 protein: CASSDTSRTYNEQFF
CDR3 length: 15
D gene: -
clone size: -
J gene: TRBJ2-1
V gene: TRBV6-1

CDR3 DNA: TGTGCCAGCAGGGAAATCCCCGGAAACACCATATATTTT
CDR3 protein: CASREIPGNTIYF
CDR3 length: 13
D gene: -
clone size: -
J gene: TRBJ1-3
V gene: TRBV11-2

CDR3 DNA: TGCGCCAGCAGCTTAGGACTAGAAGCAAGGCCAGATACGCAGTATTTT
CDR3 protein: CASSLGLEARPDTQYF
CDR3 length: 16
D gene: TRBD2
clone size: -
J gene: TRBJ2-3
V gene: TRBV5-1

CDR3 DNA: TGTGCCTGGAGCCTGGAGGGGATGACTGAAGCTTTCTTT
CDR3 protein: CAWSLEGMTEAFF
CDR3 length: 13
D gene: -
clone size: -
J gene: TRBJ1-1
V gene: TRBV30

CDR3 DNA: TGTGCCAGCAGCCACCGGGACAGGGGCAGTAATGGCTACACCTTC
CDR3 protein: CASSHRDRGSNGYTF
CDR3 length: 15
D gene: TRBD1
clone size: -
J gene: TRBJ1-2
V gene: TRBV13

CDR3 DNA: TGTGCCAGCAGCCCGGGACAGGGCAACACCATATATTTT
CDR3 protein: CASSPGQGNTIYF
CDR3 length: 13
D gene: TRBD1
clone size: -
J gene: TRBJ1-3
V gene: TRBV7-6

CDR3 DNA: TGTGCCAGCACCACCTTTTACGGGCCGAGCTCCTACGAGCAGTACTTC
CDR3 protein: CASTTFYGPSSYEQYF
CDR3 length: 16
D gene: -
clone size: -
J gene: TRBJ2-7
V gene: TRBV27

CDR3 DNA: TGTGCCAGCAGTTACGGGGAGGGGGTCCACGAGCAGTACTTC
CDR3 protein: CASSYGEGVHEQYF
CDR3 length: 14
D gene: -
clone size: -
J gene: TRBJ2-7
V gene: TRBV6-5

CDR3 DNA: TGTGCCAGTAGTAGGACAGCCTACGAGCAGTACTTC
CDR3 protein: CASSRTAYEQYF
CDR3 length: 12
D gene: -
clone size: once
J gene: TRBJ2-7
V gene: TRBV19

CDR3 DNA: TGTGCCAGCAGTTTAGGAGGGGGAAGCGGGTGGAGATACACCTTC
CDR3 protein: CASSLGGGSGWRYTF
CDR3 length: 15
D gene: -
clone size: -
J gene: TRBJ1-2
V gene: TRBV28

CDR3 DNA: TGTGCCAGCAGCGTAGGAAATCCGCCTGGAAACACCATATATTTT
CDR3 protein: CASSVGNPPGNTIYF
CDR3 length: 15
D gene: -
clone size: -
J gene: TRBJ1-3
V gene: TRBV9

CDR3 DNA: TGTGCTAGTGGTTTGGACCCGAGGCTGGGAGGCTATGGCTACACCTTC
CDR3 protein: CASGLDPRLGGYGYTF
CDR3 length: 16
D gene: -
clone size: -
J gene: TRBJ1-2
V gene: TRBV12-5

CDR3 DNA: TGTGCCAGCACCTCAAGGATCGGTTTTGAGACCCAGTACTTC
CDR3 protein: CASTSRIGFETQYF
CDR3 length: 14
D gene: -
clone size: -
J gene: TRBJ2-5
V gene: TRBV28

CDR3 DNA: TGTGCCAGCAGAAGGACAGGGAAGTACACTGAAGCTTTCTTT
CDR3 protein: CASRRTGKYTEAFF
CDR3 length: 14
D gene: TRBD1
clone size: -
J gene: TRBJ1-1
V gene: TRBV2

CDR3 DNA: TGTGCCAGTAGTACCAGCCATGCGTCCGGGGCCAACGTCCTGACTTTC
CDR3 protein: CASSTSHASGANVLTF
CDR3 length: 16
D gene: -
clone size: -
J gene: TRBJ2-6
V gene: TRBV19

CDR3 DNA: TGTGCCAGCAGCGACGACAGGAGCTCCTACAATGAGCAGTTCTTC
CDR3 protein: CASSDDRSSYNEQFF
CDR3 length: 15
D gene: -
clone size: -
J gene: TRBJ2-1
V gene: TRBV2

CDR3 DNA: TGTGCCAGCAGCTCCCAGGAGAAGCGATTCACTGAAGCTTTCTTT
CDR3 protein: CASSSQEKRFTEAFF
CDR3 length: 15
D gene: -
clone size: -
J gene: TRBJ1-1
V gene: TRBV6-5

CDR3 DNA: TGTGCCAGCAGTGAAGCGCCGTGGGACGGCTATCAGCCCCAGCATTTT
CDR3 protein: CASSEAPWDGYQPQHF
CDR3 length: 16
D gene: -
clone size: -
J gene: TRBJ1-5
V gene: TRBV6-1

CDR3 DNA: TGTGCCAGCAGCCTCCTCGGGGGGGCTGGGGCCAACGTCCTGACTTTC
CDR3 protein: CASSLLGGAGANVLTF
CDR3 length: 16
D gene: TRBD2
clone size: -
J gene: TRBJ2-6
V gene: TRBV9

CDR3 DNA: TGTGCCAGCAGGGAGACAGGGTGGGGATCTGAAACCGGGGAGCTGTTTTTT
CDR3 protein: CASRETGWGSETGELFF
CDR3 length: 17
D gene: TRBD1
clone size: -
J gene: TRBJ2-2
V gene: TRBV2

CDR3 DNA: TGTGCCAGCAGTTTAACAGGGGGAATTTCCTACGAGCAGTACTTC
CDR3 protein: CASSLTGGISYEQYF
CDR3 length: 15
D gene: TRBD1
clone size: -
J gene: TRBJ2-7
V gene: TRBV28

CDR3 DNA: TGTGCCACCAGCACAACACAGGGGTACCACACCGGGGAGCTGTTTTTT
CDR3 protein: CATSTTQGYHTGELFF
CDR3 length: 16
D gene: TRBD1
clone size: -
J gene: TRBJ2-2
V gene: TRBV15

CDR3 DNA: TGTGCCAGTAGCCAACCTAGGAACACTGAAGCTTTCTTT
CDR3 protein: CASSQPRNTEAFF
CDR3 length: 13
D gene: -
clone size: -
J gene: TRBJ1-1
V gene: TRBV19

CDR3 DNA: TGTGCCAGCTCACCGGACAGGAATCAGCCCCAGCATTTT
CDR3 protein: CASSPDRNQPQHF
CDR3 length: 13
D gene: TRBD1
clone size: -
J gene: TRBJ1-5
V gene: TRBV18

CDR3 DNA: TGCGCCAGCAGCGTGTCCGGGACAAAAGCCTACAATGAGCAGTTCTTC
CDR3 protein: CASSVSGTKAYNEQFF
CDR3 length: 16
D gene: -
clone size: once
J gene: TRBJ2-1
V gene: TRBV5-1

CDR3 DNA: TGTGCCAGTCTGGACAGAGCCAAAAACATTCAGTACTTC
CDR3 protein: CASLDRAKNIQYF
CDR3 length: 13
D gene: -
clone size: -
J gene: TRBJ2-4
V gene: TRBV6-1

CDR3 DNA: TGCGCCAGCAGCGTTGTCAGGGGGCGGGAGACCCAGTACTTC
CDR3 protein: CASSVVRGRETQYF
CDR3 length: 14
D gene: TRBD1
clone size: -
J gene: TRBJ2-5
V gene: TRBV5-1

CDR3 DNA: TGTGCCAGCTCACCACGGACTAGCGGGATCAGCTCCTACGAGCAGTACTTC
CDR3 protein: CASSPRTSGISSYEQYF
CDR3 length: 17
D gene: TRBD2
clone size: -
J gene: TRBJ2-7
V gene: TRBV18

CDR3 DNA: TGTGCCAGCAGCTCCCGGGCCTCCCCCTACGAGCAGTACTTC
CDR3 protein: CASSSRASPYEQYF
CDR3 length: 14
D gene: -
clone size: -
J gene: TRBJ2-7
V gene: TRBV7-8